Described below is a single TCR beta chain sequence and its context. The antigen is undetermined. Distinct nucleotide sequences in the sample also encode this CDR3. This sample was included in a study of shared clonotypes between healthy human individuals. Findings and caveats of the study: The small donor group covered limited genetic and exposure diversity.

Positively selected for CCR7, the CD45RO-negative cells used as naive CD8 cells excluded terminally differentiated effector memory CD45RA+ cells. The CDR3 covers 13 residues. Germline-derived CDR1 and CDR2 are LNHDA and SQIVND (reference sequence). Trimming removed 4 bases from V and 3 bases from J, with 10 bases in between. This was a deep-level run. Sequencing was performed with immunoSEQ multiplex PCR; in TCRdb, only in-frame clones are kept and a portion is missing. This table holds about 1.9 million clones, around 93% found once. The sequence came from a man between 18 and 29 years old in good health. Some clones in this sample may be carry-over from other donors' samples. The sequenced material came from naive CD8+ T cells from PBMCs. V gene TRBV19 combines with J gene TRBJ2-7; D not resolved. This CDR3 is CASSTRPDYEQYF. In DNA, the CDR3 is TGTGCCAGTAGTACCCGGCCCGACTACGAGCAGTACTTC. Using reference TRBV19 and TRBJ2-7 for the parts outside the CDR3, the full variable domain is DGGITQSPKYLFRKEGQNVTLSCEQNLNHDAMYWYRQDPGQGLRLIYYSQIVNDFQKGDIAEGYSVSREKKESFPLTVTSAQKNPTAFYLCASSTRPDYEQYFGPGTRLTVT.